The present entry profiles one T cell receptor beta chain with its context. Possible read error: a much larger clone is one base away. These data belong to a study of blood T cells in healthy people across ages. Germline CDR1 reads KGHDR; CDR2 reads SFDVKD. CDR3 length: 16 residues. It was with a sample-barcoded 5' primer and a J-beta primer mix that a second PCR of roughly 7 to 12 cycles was run. Every sample gave at least 3 million paired-end reads containing CDR3. Via MiXCR, TCRdb re-called the 5' RACE reads, giving one row per CDR3 protein. Here the sample spans around 900,000 distinct CDR3 sequences, about 28% being singletons.

The V and J genes are TRBV24-1 and TRBJ2-1, with 10 bases lining up with TRBD2. The sequenced material came from blood. This TCR derives from a woman over 75 in good health. CDR3 DNA: TGTGCCACCAGTGATTCTAGCGGGGGTACCTACAATGGGCAGTTCTTC. Protein sequence: CATSDSSGGTYNGQFF.